A single sample gave rise to the 9 T cell receptor beta chains below, sequenced in a study of blood T cells in healthy people across ages. A second roughly 7 to 12 cycle PCR used barcoded and J-beta primers. TCRdb re-called the 5' RACE reads through MiXCR, storing one row per CDR3 protein. The table shows about 930,000 distinct CDR3 sequences, with almost 30% occurring only once. The data were also submitted as part of a second study, on T cells of mothers and their children.

The sequencing sample was made of blood. These receptors were collected from a woman aged 40 to 49 in good health.

This chain connects TRBV6-2 or TRBV6-3 to TRBJ2-7; no definite D call. The CDR3 contains 12 residues. V was shortened by 5 bases and J by 4 bases, with 9 bases between the two germline ends. Germline loops: CDR1 MNHEY, CDR2 SVGEGT. The CDR3 coding sequence is TGTGCCAGCAGTACCTTTTGTTACGAGCAGTACTTC. Protein: CASSTFCYEQYF.

Details on this clonotype: A much bigger clone sits one base away, suggesting this may be a read error. The CDR3 bases are TGTGCCAGCACGACTAAGGGGACAACCTACGAGCGGTACTTC. This translates into CASTTKGTTYERYF. J is TRBJ2-4 and V is TRBV6-5, with a tentative D call TRBD1 (6 bases). The CDR3 sequence is 14 residues long. Germline V gene sequence: CDR1 MNHEY, CDR2 SVGAGI. V was shortened by 7 bases and J by 15 bases, with 25 bases between the two germline ends.

The chain has TRBV28 and TRBJ2-1; D could derive from TRBD1 or TRBD2 (5 bases each). CDR3 length: 16 amino acids. Germline V gene sequence: CDR1 MDHEN, CDR2 SYDVKM. V gave up 5 bases and J gave up 4 bases, with 18 bases separating them. The CDR3: CASSPRGSATYNEQFF. CDR3 bases: TGTGCCAGCAGTCCAAGGGGTAGCGCAACATACAATGAGCAGTTCTTC.

The chain links TRBV9 to TRBJ2-3; D uncertain. V was clipped by 0 bases and J by 4 bases, with 6 bases between them. The CDR3 runs 13 residues. In germline, CDR1 is SGDLS, CDR2 YYNGEE. This CDR3 reads CASSVDVADTQYF. The CDR3, as DNA: TGTGCCAGCAGCGTAGATGTAGCAGATACGCAGTATTTT.

The chain has TRBV20-1 and TRBJ2-5, with TRBD1 matching 7 bases. V shed 1 base, J shed 3 bases, and the junction held 2 bases outside the gene matches. This CDR3 contains 13 residues. CDR1 is DFQATT and CDR2 is SNEGSKA in the germline V gene (reference sequence). The CDR3 DNA reads TGCAGTGCTAGAGGGGGGACAGAAGAGACCCAGTACTTC. Encoded protein: CSARGGTEETQYF.

The chain employs TRBV20-1 and TRBJ2-1; possible D gene TRBD2, 7 bases. Trimming left V 3 bases short and J 8 bases short, with 17 bases between. Germline loops: CDR1 DFQATT, CDR2 SNEGSKA (reference sequence). The CDR3 loop spans 14 amino acids. The CDR3 protein is CSASGGRIDHEQFF. Here the CDR3 DNA reads TGCAGTGCTAGCGGGGGGCGGATCGACCATGAGCAGTTCTTC.

The chain couples TRBV7-2 to TRBJ1-2, with no clear D. V lost 2 bases to trimming and J lost 4 bases, with 17 bases between them. Germline-derived CDR1 and CDR2 are SGHTA and FQGNSA. This CDR3 contains 16 residues. In DNA, the CDR3 is TGTGCCAGCAGCTTAAGAGGGATCCGGGAGGGCTATGGCTACACCTTC. Its translation is CASSLRGIREGYGYTF. The full variable domain, in which reference TRBV7-2 and TRBJ1-2 provide the parts outside the CDR3, is GAGVSQSPSNKVTEKGKDVELRCDPISGHTALYWYRQSLGQGLEFLIYFQGNSAPDKSGLPSDRFSAERTGGSVSTLTIQRTQQEDSAVYLCASSLRGIREGYGYTFGSGTRLTVV.

This clonotype has a count of ten or more. This sequence joins TRBV7-2 and TRBJ2-1, with D uncertain. With 5 bases removed from V and 3 bases from J, the gap between germline ends came to 8 bases. Germline CDR1 SGHTA, CDR2 FQGNSA. The CDR3 totals 13 residues. The CDR3 DNA reads TGTGCCAGCAGCCGACGCGACTACAATGAGCAGTTCTTC. It is translated as CASSRRDYNEQFF.

This chain uses TRBV7-9 with TRBJ1-2, with D maybe TRBD1 (5 bases). Trimming pared 5 bases from V and 7 bases from J, leaving 20 bases between. CDR3 length: 15 residues. Germline lookup yields CDR1 SEHNR and CDR2 FQNEAQ (reference sequence). CDR3 region: CASSRGRLDRGGYTF. The DNA of the CDR3 is TGTGCCAGCAGCCGGGGCAGACTTGACCGCGGTGGCTACACCTTC.